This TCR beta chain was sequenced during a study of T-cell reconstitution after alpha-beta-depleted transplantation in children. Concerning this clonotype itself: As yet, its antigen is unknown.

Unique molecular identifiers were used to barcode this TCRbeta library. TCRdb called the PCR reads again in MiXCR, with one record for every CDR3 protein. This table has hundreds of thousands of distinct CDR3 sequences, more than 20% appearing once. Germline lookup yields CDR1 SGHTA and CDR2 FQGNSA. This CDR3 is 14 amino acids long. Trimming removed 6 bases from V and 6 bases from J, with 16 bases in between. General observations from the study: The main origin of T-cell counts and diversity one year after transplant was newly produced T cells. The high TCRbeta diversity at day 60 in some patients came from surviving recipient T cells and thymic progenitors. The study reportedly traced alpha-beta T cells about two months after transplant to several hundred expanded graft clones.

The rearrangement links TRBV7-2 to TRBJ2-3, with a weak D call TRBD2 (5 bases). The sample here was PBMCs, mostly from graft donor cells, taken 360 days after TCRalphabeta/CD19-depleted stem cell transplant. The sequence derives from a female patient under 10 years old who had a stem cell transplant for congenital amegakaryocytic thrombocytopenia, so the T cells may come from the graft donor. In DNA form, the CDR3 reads TGTGCCAGCAGGTCATCAGCGGATAGGGATACGCAGTATTTT. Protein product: CASRSSADRDTQYF. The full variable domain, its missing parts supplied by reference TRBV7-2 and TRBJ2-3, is GAGVSQSPSNKVTEKGKDVELRCDPISGHTALYWYRQSLGQGLEFLIYFQGNSAPDKSGLPSDRFSAERTGGSVSTLTIQRTQQEDSAVYLCASRSSADRDTQYFGPGTRLTVL.